There are a few counts of the clone carrying this TCR beta chain. Its specificity is unknown. Each CDR3 protein gets one entry after TCRdb re-called the 5' RACE reads with MiXCR. Among hundreds of thousands of distinct CDR3 sequences, about 20% were seen once, and the ten largest hold around 12%. Per germline, CDR1 ENHRY and CDR2 SYGVKD. The CDR3 is made up of 13 amino acids. Trimming pared 11 bases from V and 0 bases from J, leaving 10 bases between. The sample originates from a study of identical twins. Notes on the study in general: With abundant cord blood beta clonotypes, insertions were fewer; memory repertoires showed no such pattern.

The same specimen was also included in a second study, on T cells expressing NK-cell markers. This second study notes: In sorted CD3+CD56+NKG2C+, CD3+CD56+NKG2C- and CD3+CD56-NKG2C+ T cells, TCR beta repertoires were obtained. Seven donors tested HCMV-seropositive and one tested seronegative among the eight sequenced. Four of the donors also had these clonotypes leading their CD3+CD56-NKG2C+ fraction.

The rearrangement uses TRBV10-3 and TRBJ2-2, with D tentatively TRBD1 (5 bases). The sequence was collected from a young woman in good health. Sequenced input: PBMCs. For the CDR3, the DNA is TGTGCCGCCGACAGAACGAACACCGGGGAGCTGTTTTTT. Translated, it gives CAADRTNTGELFF.